The entry that follows covers one TCR beta chain sequence. Then a second PCR, running roughly 7 to 11 cycles, was carried out with a sample-barcoded 5' primer and a J-beta primer mix. Using its own MiXCR run on the 5' RACE reads, TCRdb lists one record per CDR3 protein. The sample lists 380,000 or so distinct CDR3 sequences; roughly half were seen once. This entry comes from a study of blood T cells in healthy people across ages. There are 13 residues in the CDR3. The germline V gene encodes CDR1 SGHTA and CDR2 FQGNSA. The V end was cut by 2 bases, the J end by 0 bases, with 4 bases between. This rearrangement joins TRBV7-2 to TRBJ1-1; no definite D call. The source is a man aged 55 to 70 in good health. The sample taken for sequencing was blood. The CDR3 DNA follows: TGTGCCAGCAGCTTACCGGTGAACACTGAAGCTTTCTTT. Encoded protein: CASSLPVNTEAFF.